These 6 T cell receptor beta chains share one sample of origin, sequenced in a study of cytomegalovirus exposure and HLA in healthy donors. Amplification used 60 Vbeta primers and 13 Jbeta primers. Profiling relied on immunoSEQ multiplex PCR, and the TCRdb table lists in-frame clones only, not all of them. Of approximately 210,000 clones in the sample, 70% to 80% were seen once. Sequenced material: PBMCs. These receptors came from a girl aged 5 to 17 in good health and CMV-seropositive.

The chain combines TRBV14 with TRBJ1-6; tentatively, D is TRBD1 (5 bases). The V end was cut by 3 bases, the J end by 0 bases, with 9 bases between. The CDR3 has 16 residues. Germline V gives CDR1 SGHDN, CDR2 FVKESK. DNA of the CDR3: TGTGCCAGCAGCCAGGGGGGGAGCTCCTATAATTCACCCCTCCACTTT. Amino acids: CASSQGGSSYNSPLHF.

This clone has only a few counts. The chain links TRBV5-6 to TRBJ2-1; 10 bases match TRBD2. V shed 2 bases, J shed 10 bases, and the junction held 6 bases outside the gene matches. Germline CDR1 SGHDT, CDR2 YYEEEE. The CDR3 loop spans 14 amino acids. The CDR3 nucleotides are TGTGCCAGCAGCTTAGCGGGGGGGCCGAGGGAGCAGTTCTTC. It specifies CASSLAGGPREQFF.

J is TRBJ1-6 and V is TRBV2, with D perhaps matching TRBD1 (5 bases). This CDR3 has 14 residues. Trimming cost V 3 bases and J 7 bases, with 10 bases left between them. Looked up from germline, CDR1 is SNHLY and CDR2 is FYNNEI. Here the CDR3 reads CASSDTGGNSPLHF. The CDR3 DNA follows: TGTGCCAGCAGTGATACGGGGGGGAATTCACCCCTCCACTTT.

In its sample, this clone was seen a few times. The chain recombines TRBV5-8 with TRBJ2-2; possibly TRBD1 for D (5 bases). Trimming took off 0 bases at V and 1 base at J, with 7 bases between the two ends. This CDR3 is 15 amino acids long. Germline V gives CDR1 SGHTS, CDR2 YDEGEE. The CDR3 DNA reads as TGTGCCAGCAGCTTGGGTCAGGGGAACACCGGGGAGCTGTTTTTT. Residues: CASSLGQGNTGELFF.

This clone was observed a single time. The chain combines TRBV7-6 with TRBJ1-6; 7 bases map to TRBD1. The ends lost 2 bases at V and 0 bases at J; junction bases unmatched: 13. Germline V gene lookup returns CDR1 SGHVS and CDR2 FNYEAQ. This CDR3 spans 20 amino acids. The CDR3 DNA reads TGTGCCAGCAGCTTAAAAGGGGGTCTGCGGGACAGCTCCTATAATTCACCCCTCCACTTT. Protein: CASSLKGGLRDSSYNSPLHF.

CDR3 sequence: CASRITGGNTEAFF. DNA for the CDR3: TGCGCCAGCAGGATCACAGGCGGGAACACTGAAGCTTTCTTT. This chain joins TRBV4-1 and TRBJ1-1; D is perhaps TRBD1 (5 bases). Trimming cost V 6 bases and J 1 base, with 12 bases left between them. The CDR3 covers 14 residues. CDR1 is MGHRA and CDR2 is YSYEKL in the germline V gene.